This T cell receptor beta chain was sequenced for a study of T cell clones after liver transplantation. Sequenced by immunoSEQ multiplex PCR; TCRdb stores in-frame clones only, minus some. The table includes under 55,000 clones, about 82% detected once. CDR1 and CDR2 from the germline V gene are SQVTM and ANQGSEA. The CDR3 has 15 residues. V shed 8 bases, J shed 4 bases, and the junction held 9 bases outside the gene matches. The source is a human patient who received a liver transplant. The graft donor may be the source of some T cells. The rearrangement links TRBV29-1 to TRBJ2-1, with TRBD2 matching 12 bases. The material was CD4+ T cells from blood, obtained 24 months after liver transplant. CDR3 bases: TGCAGCACCGGGACTAGCGGGTTTTCTTACAATGAGCAGTTCTTC. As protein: CSTGTSGFSYNEQFF.